The clone carrying this T cell receptor beta chain was picked up a small number of times. The antigen remains unidentified. In building TCR beta libraries, iRepertoire HTBI primers were used together with Arm-PCR of CDR3 regions. A single record per CDR3 protein comes from TCRdb applying MiXCR to the multiplex PCR reads. Of some 420,000 distinct CDR3 sequences listed, around a fifth were seen once; the top ten hold about 12%. Time point given: persistent/refractory GD, antithyroid drugs over 5 years with positive TRAb. PBMC-derived RNA was used for the TCR library. The source of the sample is a study of regulatory T cells in long-lasting Graves disease. General study results and limits: Those with persistent Graves' had less TCR diversity than newly diagnosed patients. It was in persistent disease that TRBV28, TRBJ1-2 and TRBJ2-5 were favored.

The V end was cut by 6 bases, the J end by 4 bases, with 15 bases between. The CDR3 runs 13 residues. From germline, CDR1 is SQVTM and CDR2 ANQGSEA. The rearrangement joins TRBV29-1 to TRBJ2-5; D possibly uses TRBD1 or TRBD2 (5 bases each). This material consisted of peripheral blood mononuclear cells (PBMCs), taken when the disease was refractory, from a patient treated with antithyroid drugs. The receptor was isolated from a female donor with Graves disease. The CDR3 sequence: CSVPYAGTETQYF. CDR3 coding DNA: TGCAGCGTCCCCTATGCTGGGACAGAGACCCAGTACTTC.